One and the same sample provided the 8 T cell receptor beta chains below, sequenced in a study of OX40 agonist ivuxolimab in advanced cancers. Assay: immunoSEQ multiplex PCR; the TCRdb copy retains only in-frame clones and omits some. The data hold about 96,000 clones, with 84% observed a single time. The specimen comprised CD4+ or CD8+ T cells sorted from blood, sampled in a trial of the OX40 agonist ivuxolimab. All receptors derive from an adult with an advanced solid tumor such as melanoma, head and neck, liver or kidney cancer.

This sequence joins TRBV4-1 and TRBJ2-7; D is uncertain. V dropped 4 bases and J dropped 3 bases, with 16 bases sitting between them. The germline V gene encodes CDR1 MGHRA and CDR2 YSYEKL. There are 15 residues in the CDR3. The CDR3 coding sequence is TGCGCCAGCAGCCCAGACGAAAGCTTACTCTACGAGCAGTACTTC. Amino acid sequence: CASSPDESLLYEQYF.

The chain links TRBV6-5 to TRBJ2-7; possible D gene TRBD2, 6 bases. V shed 6 bases and J shed 3 bases, with 12 bases lying between them. Germline V lookup: CDR1 MNHEY, CDR2 SVGAGI. The CDR3 is 13 residues long. This CDR3 reads CASRRGLRYEQYF. CDR3 sequence (DNA): TGTGCCAGCAGGAGGGGACTGCGCTACGAGCAGTACTTC.

The rearrangement uses TRBV7-8 and TRBJ2-1, with D maybe TRBD1 (7 bases). V was pared by 4 bases and J by 0 bases, with 13 bases between. Germline V CDR1 and CDR2: SGHVS, FQNEAQ. CDR3 length: 16 amino acids. The CDR3 sequence: CASSSRQGGSYNEQFF. The CDR3 DNA follows: TGTGCCAGCAGCTCTAGACAGGGAGGCTCCTACAATGAGCAGTTCTTC.

The CDR3 DNA is TGTGCCATCAGGGCCGGGACAGAATCCAATGAGCAGTTCTTC. Translation: CAIRAGTESNEQFF. V gene TRBV10-3 combines with J gene TRBJ2-1, with 7 bases that match TRBD1. Germline-derived CDR1 and CDR2 are ENHRY and SYGVKD. Unmatched junction bases numbered 8, after V lost 6 bases and J lost 6 bases. The CDR3 extends over 14 amino acids.

V and J are TRBV2 and TRBJ2-3, with TRBD2 matching 15 bases. The germline gives CDR1 SNHLY, CDR2 FYNNEI. The CDR3 length is 16 residues. V shed 5 bases, J shed 5 bases, and the junction held 5 bases outside the gene matches. CDR3 protein: CASSPGLAGGQDTQYF. The CDR3 DNA reads TGTGCCAGCAGTCCAGGACTAGCGGGGGGGCAAGATACGCAGTATTTT.

This clone showed up just a few times. J is TRBJ1-2 and V is TRBV5-5, with D uncertain. The germline V gene has CDR1 SGHKS and CDR2 YYEKEE (reference sequence). Trimming left V 2 bases short and J 6 bases short, with 14 bases between. The CDR3 sequence is 14 residues long. CDR3 sequence reads: CASSLGTTSNGYTF. The CDR3 coding sequence is TGTGCCAGCAGCTTAGGTACAACCAGCAATGGCTACACCTTC.

This clone appeared a single time. A far more abundant clone sits one base away, making this likely a read error. This sequence joins TRBV7-2 and TRBJ2-7, with D unresolved. With 5 bases removed from V and 0 bases from J, the gap between germline ends came to 5 bases. This CDR3 has 12 residues. The germline gives CDR1 SGHTA, CDR2 FQGNSA. CDR3 nucleotide sequence: TGTGCCAGCAGCCCGAGCTCCTACGAGCAGTACTTC. Translation: CASSPSSYEQYF.

This clone occurred a few times. J is TRBJ1-1 and V is TRBV5-1; D is perhaps TRBD1 (5 bases). The CDR3 consists of 12 residues. V was clipped by 0 bases and J by 7 bases, with 7 bases between them. Looked up from germline, CDR1 is SGHRS and CDR2 is YFSETQ. In DNA, the CDR3 is TGCGCCAGCAGCTTGGAAAGGGGTGAAGCTTTCTTT. Its protein is CASSLERGEAFF.